A selection of T cell receptor beta chains follows, all from one sample in a study of T cell responses to AZD1222 COVID-19 vaccine. Method: immunoSEQ multiplex PCR; TCRdb's copy keeps in-frame clones and lacks some. The data contain approximately 99,000 clones, 87% of them seen just once; the ten biggest clones take up approximately 2.9%. Sample: peripheral blood, taken on day 0 of AZD1222 vaccination. These receptor sequences come from an adult in good health. The CDR3 runs from the conserved cysteine through the conserved F or W. D genes are given only for firm matches. Some rows mark clone size as missing; the rest say once, few, many or name a class of expanded clone.

J: TRBJ1-4
V: TRBV27
size: -
D: -
DNA: TGTGCCAGCACCCAAACCTGGGGGTCCTCCCAAAAACTGTTTTTT
CDR3: CASTQTWGSSQKLFF

J: TRBJ1-5
V: TRBV19
size: -
D: -
DNA: TGTGCCAGTAGTATATTGGGGGGGACTAATCAGCCCCAGCATTTT
CDR3: CASSILGGTNQPQHF

J: TRBJ1-5
V: TRBV4-2
size: -
D: -
DNA: TGTGCCAGCAGTCCCGGTCCAAGTCAGCCCCAGCATTTT
CDR3: CASSPGPSQPQHF

J: TRBJ2-5
V: TRBV7-2
size: -
D: TRBD1
DNA: TGTGCCAGCAGCTCCGGGACAGGGATAAACGCGGAGACCCAGTACTTC
CDR3: CASSSGTGINAETQYF

J: TRBJ1-2
V: TRBV30
size: -
D: -
DNA: TGTGCCTGGAGTGTACGGAGGGACTCGGGATATGGCTACACCTTC
CDR3: CAWSVRRDSGYGYTF

J: TRBJ2-5
V: TRBV7-6
size: -
D: -
DNA: TGTGCCAGCAGTCCTCGTCCGTTGGGCCAAGAGACCCAGTACTTC
CDR3: CASSPRPLGQETQYF

J: TRBJ2-2
V: TRBV7-3
size: few
D: -
DNA: TGTGCCAGCAGGCGGGACCTTACCGGGGAGCTGTTTTTT
CDR3: CASRRDLTGELFF

J: TRBJ1-4
V: TRBV5-6
size: -
D: -
DNA: TGTGCCAGCAGCAGAACCCGACAGTCAACTAATGAAAAACTGTTTTTT
CDR3: CASSRTRQSTNEKLFF

J: TRBJ2-2
V: TRBV20-1
size: -
D: -
DNA: TGCAGTGCTAGAATTCCCGGGGAGCTGTTTTTT
CDR3: CSARIPGELFF

J: TRBJ2-1
V: TRBV27
size: -
D: TRBD2
DNA: TGTGCCAGCAGTTTTCTCCCCCTAGCGGGTGAGAATGAGCAGTTCTTC
CDR3: CASSFLPLAGENEQFF

J: TRBJ1-2
V: TRBV19
size: -
D: -
DNA: TGTGCCAGTAGTGCCAGGACTGGGGGAGGCTATGGCTACACCTTC
CDR3: CASSARTGGGYGYTF

J: TRBJ1-3
V: TRBV25-1
size: few
D: -
DNA: TGTGCCAGCAGTGAAGACAGTTCTGGAAACACCATATATTTT
CDR3: CASSEDSSGNTIYF

J: TRBJ1-2
V: TRBV5-8
size: -
D: -
DNA: TGTGCCAGCAGGGCTCAGGGAGACTATGGCTACACCTTC
CDR3: CASRAQGDYGYTF

J: TRBJ1-6
V: TRBV7-2
size: -
D: TRBD1
DNA: TGTGCCAGTACGGTTAGGACAGGAAATTCACCCCTCCACTTT
CDR3: CASTVRTGNSPLHF

J: TRBJ2-3
V: TRBV14
size: once
D: -
DNA: TGTGCCAGCAGCCCCCAGAGCCGCACAGATACGCAGTATTTT
CDR3: CASSPQSRTDTQYF

J: TRBJ2-5
V: TRBV28
size: -
D: TRBD1
DNA: TGTGCCAGCAGTTCACAGACAGGGGCCCAAGAGACCCAGTACTTC
CDR3: CASSSQTGAQETQYF